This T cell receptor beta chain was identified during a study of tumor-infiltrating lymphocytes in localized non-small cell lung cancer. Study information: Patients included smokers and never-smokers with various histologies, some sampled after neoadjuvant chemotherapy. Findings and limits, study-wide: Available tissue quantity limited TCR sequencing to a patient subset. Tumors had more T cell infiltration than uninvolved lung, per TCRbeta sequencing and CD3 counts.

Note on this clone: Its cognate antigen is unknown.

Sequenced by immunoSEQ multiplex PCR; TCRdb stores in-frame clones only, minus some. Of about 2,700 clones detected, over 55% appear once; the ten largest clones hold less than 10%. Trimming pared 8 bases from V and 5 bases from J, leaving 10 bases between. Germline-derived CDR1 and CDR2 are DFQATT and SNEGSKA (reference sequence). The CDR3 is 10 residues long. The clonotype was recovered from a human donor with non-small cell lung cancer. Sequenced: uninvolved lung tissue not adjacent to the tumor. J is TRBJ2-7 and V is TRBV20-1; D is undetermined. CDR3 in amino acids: CSPGQNEQYF. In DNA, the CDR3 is TGCAGTCCTGGGCAGAACGAGCAGTACTTC.